This T cell receptor beta chain was documented in a study of CXCR3-negative and CXCR3-positive naive CD8 T cells. Notes on the study in general: Compared with CXCR3-negative naive cells, CXCR3-positive naive cells showed more hydrophobic TRB CDR3s.

In the case of this clonotype: Its antigen is currently unknown.

CDR1 is MNHEY and CDR2 is SVGAGI in the germline V gene. The length of the CDR3 is 14 residues. The study made its TRB cDNA libraries by 5' RACE, adding UMI labels. From its re-call of the 5' RACE reads, TCRdb lists each CDR3 protein once, without DNA. This table holds approximately 100,000 distinct CDR3 sequences. Sequencing was carried out using naive CXCR3- CD8+ T cells from blood. Subset meaning: CD45RO-CCR7+CD27+CD95- naive CD8+ T cells lacking CXCR3 (TNR3-). V gene TRBV6-5 combines with J gene TRBJ2-5; no DNA is available, so the TRBD2 call from TCRdb remains unchecked. This clonotype was sampled from a human donor in good health. Some clones in this sample may be carry-over from other donors' samples. Here the CDR3 reads CASRAGLAGETQYF.